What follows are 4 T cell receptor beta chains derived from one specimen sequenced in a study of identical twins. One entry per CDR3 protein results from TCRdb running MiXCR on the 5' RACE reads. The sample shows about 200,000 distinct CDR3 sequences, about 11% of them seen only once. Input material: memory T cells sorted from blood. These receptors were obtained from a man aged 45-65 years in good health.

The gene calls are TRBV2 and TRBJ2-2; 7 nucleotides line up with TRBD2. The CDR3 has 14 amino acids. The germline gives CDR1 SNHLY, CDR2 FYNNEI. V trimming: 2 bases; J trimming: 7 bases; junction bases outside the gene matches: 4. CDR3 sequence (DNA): TGTGCCAGCAGTGAAAACGGGGGGATCGGGGAGCTGTTTTTT. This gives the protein CASSENGGIGELFF.

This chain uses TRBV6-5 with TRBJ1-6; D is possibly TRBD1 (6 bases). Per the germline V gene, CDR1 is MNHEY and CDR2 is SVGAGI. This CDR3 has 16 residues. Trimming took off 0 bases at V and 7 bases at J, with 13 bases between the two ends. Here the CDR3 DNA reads TGTGCCAGCAGTTACTCAGGGGGGATTGGCAATTCACCCCTCCACTTT. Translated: CASSYSGGIGNSPLHF.

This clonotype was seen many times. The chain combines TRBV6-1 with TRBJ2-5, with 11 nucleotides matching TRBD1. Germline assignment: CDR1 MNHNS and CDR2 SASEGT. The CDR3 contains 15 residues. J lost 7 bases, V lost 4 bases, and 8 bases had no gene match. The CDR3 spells CASSGGTGGKMTQYF. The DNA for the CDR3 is TGTGCCAGCAGTGGAGGGACAGGGGGGAAGATGACCCAGTACTTC.

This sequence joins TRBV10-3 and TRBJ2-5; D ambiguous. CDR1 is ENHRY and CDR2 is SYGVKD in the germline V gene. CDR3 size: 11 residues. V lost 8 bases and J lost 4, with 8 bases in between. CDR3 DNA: TGTGCCATCGGGGTAAGAGAGACCCAGTACTTC. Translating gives CAIGVRETQYF.